This TCR beta chain originates from a study of metastatic and nonmetastatic thyroid tumors. The study's findings and limits: Reportedly, malignant thyroid tumors had significantly higher TCR beta diversity than benign nodules, in blood and tumor.

On this clone: Its specificity is unknown.

TCRdb re-called the PCR reads with MiXCR. This sample yields about 20,000 clones, of which approximately 25% are seen a single time; 5.5% to 6.5% belongs to the top ten. V lost 11 bases to trimming and J lost 5 bases, with 18 bases between them. The CDR3 has 13 amino acids. Germline V CDR1 and CDR2: SNHLY, FYNNEI. Not a single patient had been given any form of treatment at any point before undergoing thyroid surgery. The receptor's source is a female donor with papillary thyroid cancer or a benign thyroid nodule (not recorded which). Some clones in this sample may be carry-over from other donors' samples. The sequencing sample was made of tumor tissue. The rearrangement uses TRBV2 and TRBJ1-1; D is possibly TRBD1 (5 bases). The CDR3, as DNA: TGTGCCGCTACCGGGCTTGAGGGGACTGAAGCTTTCTTT. Protein sequence: CAATGLEGTEAFF.